Listed here are 7 T cell receptor beta chains from one sample, sequenced in a study of blood T cell repertoires in COVID-19. TCRdb's copy holds only in-frame clones and misses some; the assay was immunoSEQ multiplex PCR. The repertoire holds approximately 110,000 clones, with less than 80% as singletons. The material sequenced was peripheral blood. The receptors here all came from a man in his 70s with active or convalescent COVID-19.

The CDR3 DNA reads as TGTGCCAGCACCAAAGGACAGGGTCCAAAGGGTGAAGCTTTCTTT. Translating it yields CASTKGQGPKGEAFF. The V gene is TRBV3-1 (or the pseudogene TRBV3-2), the J gene TRBJ1-1, with 8 bases that match TRBD1. This CDR3 has 15 amino acids. After removal of 7 bases from V and 7 bases from J, the junction contained 14 bases not matched to a gene. Germline V gene sequence: CDR1 LGHDT, CDR2 YNNKEL (reference sequence).

This clone was detected only once. The rearrangement joins TRBV28 to TRBJ1-2, with D unclear. Germline values: CDR1 MDHEN, CDR2 SYDVKM. With 4 bases removed from V and 4 bases from J, the gap between germline ends came to 7 bases. The CDR3 has 12 amino acids. The CDR3 loop is CASSSEGYGYTF. CDR3 DNA: TGTGCCAGCAGTTCGGAGGGCTATGGCTACACCTTC.

Regarding this clone: The same CDR3 arises from other DNA sequences in this sample as well. Written as DNA, the CDR3 is TGCGCCAGCAGCTTGGGGGGGGACGAGCAGTTCTTC. Amino acids: CASSLGGDEQFF. The chain combines TRBV5-1 with TRBJ2-1; D perhaps matches TRBD2 (6 bases). CDR3 length equals 12 residues. Germline CDR1 is SGHRS and CDR2 is YFSETQ. Trimming shortened V by 0 bases and J by 10 bases, and 8 bases separated the two germline ends.

The chain combines TRBV6-1 with TRBJ2-3; tentative D call: TRBD2 (6 bases). V was cut by 4 bases and J by 2 bases, with 16 bases left in between. The germline gives CDR1 MNHNS, CDR2 SASEGT. The CDR3 covers 16 residues. CDR3 in amino acids: CASSGSSAGSTDTQYF. CDR3 bases: TGTGCCAGCAGTGGTAGTTCGGCGGGGTCCACAGATACGCAGTATTTT.

The V call is TRBV2, the J call TRBJ1-3; TRBD1 aligns across 11 bases. Germline CDR1 reads SNHLY; CDR2 reads FYNNEI. CDR3 length: 18 amino acids. Losses at the gene ends were 4 bases for V and 0 bases for J; bases not matched to a gene: 8. CDR3 region: CASSVRTGGPLSGNTIYF. The CDR3 DNA sequence: TGTGCCAGCAGTGTCCGGACAGGGGGCCCACTCTCTGGAAACACCATATATTTT.

This clone was found a few times. This chain uses TRBV10-1 with TRBJ2-3; the D is unclear. This CDR3 is built from 14 residues. Germline CDR1 WNHNN, CDR2 SYGVQD (reference sequence). V was pared by 4 bases and J by 3 bases, with 11 bases between. CDR3 region: CASSGGSRTDTQYF. The CDR3 coding sequence is TGCGCCAGCAGTGGAGGATCCAGAACAGATACGCAGTATTTT.

This rearrangement joins TRBV18 to TRBJ1-1; a weak D match, TRBD1 (6 bases). CDR3 size: 18 residues. Germline assignment: CDR1 KGHSH and CDR2 LQKENI. V was trimmed by 5 bases and J by 1 base, leaving 23 bases between them. The CDR3 here is CASSSFFQGQSANTEAFF. Written as DNA, the CDR3 is TGTGCCAGCTCATCCTTCTTTCAGGGGCAGTCGGCGAACACTGAAGCTTTCTTT.